The T cell receptor (beta chain) under discussion was sequenced for a study of blood T cell repertoires in COVID-19. Study-level information: COVID-19 samples, acute and convalescent, were from the United States, Italy and Spain.

As originally analysed: Estimation of nucleated cell counts relied on the amplification of reference gene primers. Clones were read by immunoSEQ multiplex PCR, and TCRdb kept only the in-frame ones, dropping some. That table furnishes V, J and clone size, whereas the DNA furnished D and trimming. The data show fewer than 350,000 clones, with about nine tenths seen just once and roughly 5.3% held by the top ten. The CDR3 is made up of 16 amino acids. The V segment lost 5 bases and the J segment 5 bases; nucleotides outside the gene matches: 11. Germline loops: CDR1 SGHNT, CDR2 YENEEA. The TCR originated in a man aged 55 to 70 who had recovered from COVID-19. The gene calls are TRBV11-3 and TRBJ2-1; 8 bases line up with TRBD2. Sequencing input: PBMCs or T cells enriched from blood (not recorded which). The CDR3 spells CASSKGTSGANNEQFF. In DNA, the CDR3 is TGTGCCAGCAGCAAGGGGACTAGTGGGGCCAACAATGAGCAGTTCTTC.